This is a list of T cell receptor beta chains from one sample in a study of blood T cell repertoires in COVID-19. Generated by immunoSEQ multiplex PCR, the TCRdb table keeps only in-frame clones and is missing some. The sample lists tens of thousands of clones, roughly 90% occurring once. Specimen: peripheral blood. The receptors were gathered from a woman in her 70s with acute or convalescent COVID-19. Each CDR3 is given with its conserved first and last residue. The order of the fields is D gene, V gene, J gene, clone size, CDR3 DNA, CDR3 protein. A D gene is named only where the DNA matches it firmly. Only part of the rows carry a size: once, few, many, or a class if the clone is expanded.

d_gene: TRBD1; v_gene: TRBV27; j_gene: TRBJ1-6; abundance: NA; CDR3nt: TGTGCCAGCAGTCCCCTAACGACAGGGGCCAATTCACCCCTCCACTTT; CDR3aa: CASSPLTTGANSPLHF
d_gene: TRBD2; v_gene: TRBV2; j_gene: TRBJ2-1; abundance: NA; CDR3nt: TGTGCATCCAGACTAGCGGGCTTCTCCTACAATGAGCAGTTCTTC; CDR3aa: CASRLAGFSYNEQFF
d_gene: NA; v_gene: TRBV2; j_gene: TRBJ1-6; abundance: NA; CDR3nt: TGTGCCAGCAGTGAAACAATCTCTAGGTCACCCCTCCACTTT; CDR3aa: CASSETISRSPLHF
d_gene: NA; v_gene: TRBV28; j_gene: TRBJ1-1; abundance: NA; CDR3nt: TGTGCCAGCAGTTTTGCCCCCGGAAGGGGTGGCACTGAAGCTTTCTTT; CDR3aa: CASSFAPGRGGTEAFF
d_gene: TRBD2; v_gene: TRBV6-5; j_gene: TRBJ2-1; abundance: few; CDR3nt: TGTGCCAGCAGTTACTCAGGAGTAGCGGGAGGGTATGAGCAGTTCTTC; CDR3aa: CASSYSGVAGGYEQFF
d_gene: NA; v_gene: TRBV28; j_gene: TRBJ1-2; abundance: NA; CDR3nt: TGTGCCAGCAGTTCTTACAGGGATGGCTACACCTTC; CDR3aa: CASSSYRDGYTF
d_gene: NA; v_gene: TRBV5-1; j_gene: TRBJ1-6; abundance: NA; CDR3nt: TGCGCCAGTCAGCCGGACAGTTCCTATAATTCACCCCTCCACTTT; CDR3aa: CASQPDSSYNSPLHF
d_gene: TRBD2; v_gene: TRBV6-1; j_gene: TRBJ2-5; abundance: NA; CDR3nt: TGTGCCAGCAGTGAAACGGGACTAGCGTTTCAAGAGACCCAGTACTTC; CDR3aa: CASSETGLAFQETQYF
d_gene: TRBD2; v_gene: TRBV27; j_gene: TRBJ2-3; abundance: NA; CDR3nt: TGTGCCAAAGTAGGACTAGCGAGGAGCACAGATACGCAGTATTTT; CDR3aa: CAKVGLARSTDTQYF
d_gene: NA; v_gene: TRBV28; j_gene: TRBJ1-2; abundance: NA; CDR3nt: TGTGCCAGCAGTTCCCATAGCTCCGGGGGCTATGGCTACACCTTC; CDR3aa: CASSSHSSGGYGYTF
d_gene: NA; v_gene: TRBV5-6; j_gene: TRBJ2-7; abundance: NA; CDR3nt: TGTGCCAGCAATGTGGGCAGGGAAGTGCAGTACTTC; CDR3aa: CASNVGREVQYF
d_gene: NA; v_gene: TRBV5-1; j_gene: TRBJ2-3; abundance: NA; CDR3nt: TGCGCCAGCAGCGCCCAGGGTTCCTACACAGATACGCAGTATTTT; CDR3aa: CASSAQGSYTDTQYF
d_gene: TRBD2; v_gene: TRBV4-1; j_gene: TRBJ2-3; abundance: NA; CDR3nt: TGCGCCAGCAGCCAAGAACCGCGGGAGTTAGATACGCAGTATTTT; CDR3aa: CASSQEPRELDTQYF
d_gene: NA; v_gene: TRBV5-5; j_gene: TRBJ1-1; abundance: NA; CDR3nt: TGTGCCAGCACCCCGAGGGAAGGGATGAACACTGAAGCTTTCTTT; CDR3aa: CASTPREGMNTEAFF
d_gene: TRBD2; v_gene: TRBV27; j_gene: TRBJ2-3; abundance: NA; CDR3nt: TGTGCCAGCAGTTTATCGGTGCTAGCGGGGCGCACAGATACGCAGTATTTT; CDR3aa: CASSLSVLAGRTDTQYF
d_gene: NA; v_gene: TRBV5-6; j_gene: TRBJ1-3; abundance: NA; CDR3nt: TGTGCCAGCAGCTTGGCGGGAAACACCATATATTTT; CDR3aa: CASSLAGNTIYF
d_gene: TRBD1; v_gene: TRBV2; j_gene: TRBJ1-2; abundance: NA; CDR3nt: TGTGCCAGCAGGAGACAGGGGATCGAGGGCTACACCTTC; CDR3aa: CASRRQGIEGYTF
d_gene: TRBD1; v_gene: TRBV2; j_gene: TRBJ2-1; abundance: NA; CDR3nt: TGTGCCAGCAAGAGGGACAGATCCTACAATGAGCAGTTCTTC; CDR3aa: CASKRDRSYNEQFF
d_gene: NA; v_gene: TRBV6-5; j_gene: TRBJ2-5; abundance: NA; CDR3nt: TGTGCCAGCAGACCACAGGGTACGTCGTCGCAGACCCAGTACTTC; CDR3aa: CASRPQGTSSQTQYF
d_gene: TRBD2; v_gene: TRBV3-1/TRBV3-2; j_gene: TRBJ2-3; abundance: NA; CDR3nt: TGTGCCAGCAGCCGTAGCGGGGGTAGCGCGGATACGCAGTATTTT; CDR3aa: CASSRSGGSADTQYF
d_gene: TRBD2; v_gene: TRBV24-1; j_gene: TRBJ2-1; abundance: NA; CDR3nt: TGTGCCACCAGTGATTTTCCTAGCGGGGGGACCGGGGAGCAGTTCTTC; CDR3aa: CATSDFPSGGTGEQFF
d_gene: NA; v_gene: TRBV28; j_gene: TRBJ1-1; abundance: NA; CDR3nt: TGTGCCAGCAGTTTATGGTCCGGGACACAAAACACTGAAGCTTTCTTT; CDR3aa: CASSLWSGTQNTEAFF
d_gene: TRBD2; v_gene: TRBV7-8; j_gene: TRBJ2-1; abundance: NA; CDR3nt: TGTGCCAGCAGCCGAGACGTGTCTAGCGGGGGGTACGAGCAGTTCTTC; CDR3aa: CASSRDVSSGGYEQFF
d_gene: NA; v_gene: TRBV14; j_gene: TRBJ1-1; abundance: NA; CDR3nt: TGTGCCAGCAGGGCCATGGGCAACACTGAAGCTTTCTTT; CDR3aa: CASRAMGNTEAFF
d_gene: NA; v_gene: TRBV21-1; j_gene: TRBJ2-4; abundance: NA; CDR3nt: TGTGCCAGCAGCTCACAGGGCCCACGGGGCTTC; CDR3aa: CASSSQGPRGF
d_gene: TRBD1; v_gene: TRBV7-9; j_gene: TRBJ1-5; abundance: once; CDR3nt: TGTGCCAGCAGCCCACAGGGGCGCAATCAGCCCCAGCATTTT; CDR3aa: CASSPQGRNQPQHF
d_gene: NA; v_gene: TRBV28; j_gene: TRBJ2-4; abundance: NA; CDR3nt: TGTGCCAGCAGTTTCCGGGACATACTAGCCAAAAACATTCAGTACTTC; CDR3aa: CASSFRDILAKNIQYF
d_gene: NA; v_gene: TRBV21-1; j_gene: TRBJ1-6; abundance: NA; CDR3nt: TGTGCCAGCAGCAGCGCTCTTTCACCCCTCCACTTT; CDR3aa: CASSSALSPLHF
d_gene: NA; v_gene: TRBV4-1; j_gene: TRBJ2-2; abundance: NA; CDR3nt: TGCGCCAGCAGCCAAGGCCGGGTGCGAGGCACCGGGGAGCTGTTTTTT; CDR3aa: CASSQGRVRGTGELFF